The rows below give T cell receptor beta chains drawn from one sample of a study of blood T cell repertoires in COVID-19. Libraries were prepared by immunoSEQ multiplex PCR; TCRdb keeps only in-frame clonotypes and omits some of them. The table includes around 72,000 clones, roughly 82% detected once. Sample: peripheral blood. The receptors were sampled from a woman aged 55 to 70 with acute or convalescent COVID-19. Each CDR3 is given with its conserved first and last residue. The order of the fields is J gene, clone size, D gene, V gene, CDR3 DNA, CDR3 protein. D genes are given only for firm matches. Not all rows give a size; the values are once, few, many and, for expanded clones, a class.

j_call: TRBJ1-1; clone_size: .; d_call: .; v_call: TRBV3-1/TRBV3-2; cdr3_nt: TGTGCCAGCAGCACCCGGACGGGGGAAGCTTTCTTT; cdr3_aa: CASSTRTGEAFF
j_call: TRBJ1-5; clone_size: .; d_call: .; v_call: TRBV28; cdr3_nt: TGTGCCAGCACCACACCGGTCCAGGGAGGTCAGCCCCAGCATTTT; cdr3_aa: CASTTPVQGGQPQHF
j_call: TRBJ1-2; clone_size: .; d_call: TRBD1; v_call: TRBV5-1; cdr3_nt: TGCGCCAGCAGCTTAAGCGGGACAGGGCTCGGCTACACCTTC; cdr3_aa: CASSLSGTGLGYTF
j_call: TRBJ1-3; clone_size: .; d_call: .; v_call: TRBV6-1; cdr3_nt: TGTGCCAGCAGTACACCCTCTGGAAACACCATATATTTT; cdr3_aa: CASSTPSGNTIYF
j_call: TRBJ1-2; clone_size: .; d_call: .; v_call: TRBV5-8; cdr3_nt: TGTGCCAGCAGCTTGGCCGGCTATAGCTACTATGGCTACACCTTC; cdr3_aa: CASSLAGYSYYGYTF
j_call: TRBJ1-6; clone_size: .; d_call: .; v_call: TRBV30; cdr3_nt: TGTGCCTGGAGTTCAGGACCGGGATTCAAGTTTTCACCCCTCCACTTT; cdr3_aa: CAWSSGPGFKFSPLHF
j_call: TRBJ1-2; clone_size: .; d_call: TRBD1; v_call: TRBV19; cdr3_nt: TGTGCCAGTAGTATAACCGGGACAGGCGAAGCTAACTATGGCTACACCTTC; cdr3_aa: CASSITGTGEANYGYTF
j_call: TRBJ1-1; clone_size: .; d_call: .; v_call: TRBV19; cdr3_nt: TGTGCCAGTAGTATTGCCAGGGTCGCTGAAGCTTTCTTT; cdr3_aa: CASSIARVAEAFF
j_call: TRBJ2-1; clone_size: .; d_call: TRBD2; v_call: TRBV4-1; cdr3_nt: TGCGCCAGCAGCCAAGTCCCCCCGAGACTAGCTTACCGTGAGCAGTTCTTC; cdr3_aa: CASSQVPPRLAYREQFF
j_call: TRBJ2-7; clone_size: .; d_call: TRBD2; v_call: TRBV27; cdr3_nt: TGTGCCAGCAGTACCCCGGGACTAGCGGATTACGAGCAGTACTTC; cdr3_aa: CASSTPGLADYEQYF
j_call: TRBJ1-4; clone_size: .; d_call: .; v_call: TRBV7-6; cdr3_nt: TGTGCCAGCAGCTCCGCTCTAATTCGGAGGGCAACTAATGAAAAACTGTTTTTT; cdr3_aa: CASSSALIRRATNEKLFF
j_call: TRBJ1-4; clone_size: once; d_call: .; v_call: TRBV28; cdr3_nt: TGTGCCAGCACCTGGGGAACAGGCCTCGAAAAACTGTTTTTT; cdr3_aa: CASTWGTGLEKLFF
j_call: TRBJ2-5; clone_size: .; d_call: TRBD2; v_call: TRBV2; cdr3_nt: TGTGCCAGCAGTATCGGACTAGCGGGAGTAGAGACCCAGTACTTC; cdr3_aa: CASSIGLAGVETQYF
j_call: TRBJ2-7; clone_size: .; d_call: TRBD1; v_call: TRBV2; cdr3_nt: TGTGCCAGCAGTCCCCGGGACAGGGACGAGCAGTACTTC; cdr3_aa: CASSPRDRDEQYF
j_call: TRBJ1-2; clone_size: .; d_call: .; v_call: TRBV27; cdr3_nt: TGTGCCAGCAGTTTATCCGGCCAGGGGCTTGACTATGGCTACACCTTC; cdr3_aa: CASSLSGQGLDYGYTF
j_call: TRBJ1-1; clone_size: .; d_call: TRBD1; v_call: TRBV18; cdr3_nt: TGTGCCAGCTCAGAACAGGGGACCCAGAACACTGAAGCTTTCTTT; cdr3_aa: CASSEQGTQNTEAFF
j_call: TRBJ1-4; clone_size: .; d_call: TRBD1; v_call: TRBV25-1; cdr3_nt: TGTGCCAGCAGGGAGGACAGGGGATGGGAAAAACTGTTTTTT; cdr3_aa: CASREDRGWEKLFF
j_call: TRBJ2-2; clone_size: .; d_call: TRBD2; v_call: TRBV6-5; cdr3_nt: TGTGCCAGCACCACACTAGCGGGGGGTAGCGGGGAGCTGTTTTTT; cdr3_aa: CASTTLAGGSGELFF
j_call: TRBJ2-5; clone_size: once; d_call: .; v_call: TRBV19; cdr3_nt: TGTGCCAGTAGTAATTATTTCGGGGATACCCAGTACTTC; cdr3_aa: CASSNYFGDTQYF
j_call: TRBJ2-7; clone_size: .; d_call: TRBD2; v_call: TRBV4-2; cdr3_nt: TGTGCCAGCAGCCATAGGCTAGCGGGAGGATATGAGCAGTACTTC; cdr3_aa: CASSHRLAGGYEQYF
j_call: TRBJ1-6; clone_size: .; d_call: .; v_call: TRBV14; cdr3_nt: TGTGCCAGCAGCCAAGAACTGCTGTATTCACCCCTCCACTTT; cdr3_aa: CASSQELLYSPLHF
j_call: TRBJ2-7; clone_size: .; d_call: TRBD2; v_call: TRBV10-3; cdr3_nt: TGTGCCATCAGCCCCGGGGTAGCGGGAGCGTATGAGCAGTACTTC; cdr3_aa: CAISPGVAGAYEQYF
j_call: TRBJ1-3; clone_size: .; d_call: .; v_call: TRBV5-1; cdr3_nt: TGCGCCAGCAGCTTGGGGACAGACGGAAACACCATATATTTT; cdr3_aa: CASSLGTDGNTIYF
j_call: TRBJ2-3; clone_size: .; d_call: .; v_call: TRBV21-1; cdr3_nt: TGTGCCAGCAGCAAACGAGGAAACAGCACAGATACGCAGTATTTT; cdr3_aa: CASSKRGNSTDTQYF
j_call: TRBJ1-5; clone_size: .; d_call: TRBD1; v_call: TRBV2; cdr3_nt: TGTGCCAGCAGGTTCCGGGACAGGAGGAATCAGCCCCAGCATTTT; cdr3_aa: CASRFRDRRNQPQHF
j_call: TRBJ1-1; clone_size: .; d_call: .; v_call: TRBV5-1; cdr3_nt: TGCGCCAGCAGCTTGTCGTCTCTCGGGGGGCAAGCTTTCTTT; cdr3_aa: CASSLSSLGGQAFF
j_call: TRBJ2-2; clone_size: .; d_call: .; v_call: TRBV29-1; cdr3_nt: TGCAGCGTTGTTTTCGTTGGCAGGAACACCGGGGAGCTGTTTTTT; cdr3_aa: CSVVFVGRNTGELFF
j_call: TRBJ2-3; clone_size: .; d_call: .; v_call: TRBV18; cdr3_nt: TGTGCCAGCTCTCAAAACGAAGGGGTAGCAGATACGCAGTATTTT; cdr3_aa: CASSQNEGVADTQYF
j_call: TRBJ1-1; clone_size: once; d_call: TRBD1; v_call: TRBV3-1/TRBV3-2; cdr3_nt: TGTGCCAGCAGCCCCCGGACAGGGCCCACTGAAGCTTTCTTT; cdr3_aa: CASSPRTGPTEAFF
j_call: TRBJ1-1; clone_size: medium-sized; d_call: .; v_call: TRBV10-3; cdr3_nt: TGTGCCATCAGTGAGTCGGGAGGTCGGGGCACTGAAGCTTTCTTT; cdr3_aa: CAISESGGRGTEAFF
j_call: TRBJ2-3; clone_size: .; d_call: .; v_call: TRBV3-1/TRBV3-2; cdr3_nt: TGTGCCAGCAGCCAGCCCGGGACTTCCCAAGATACGCAGTATTTT; cdr3_aa: CASSQPGTSQDTQYF
j_call: TRBJ1-2; clone_size: .; d_call: TRBD1; v_call: TRBV6-1; cdr3_nt: TGTGCCAGCAGTGAAAGGGGACAGGGGGGTGGCTACACCTTC; cdr3_aa: CASSERGQGGGYTF
j_call: TRBJ1-1; clone_size: .; d_call: .; v_call: TRBV29-1; cdr3_nt: TGCAGCGTTGAACCCGCGTCAGAAGCTTTCTTT; cdr3_aa: CSVEPASEAFF
j_call: TRBJ1-1; clone_size: .; d_call: .; v_call: TRBV5-1; cdr3_nt: TGCGCCAGCAGCTTGGCTGCGGGCACTGAAGCTTTCTTT; cdr3_aa: CASSLAAGTEAFF
j_call: TRBJ2-7; clone_size: .; d_call: .; v_call: TRBV7-3; cdr3_nt: TGTGCCAGCAGCTTAATCCTTTGGGGACTTAACTACGAGCTGTACTTC; cdr3_aa: CASSLILWGLNYELYF
j_call: TRBJ1-1; clone_size: .; d_call: .; v_call: TRBV12-3/TRBV12-4; cdr3_nt: TGTGCCAGCAGATCAGGGGTGAACACTGAAGCTTTCTTT; cdr3_aa: CASRSGVNTEAFF
j_call: TRBJ1-6; clone_size: few; d_call: .; v_call: TRBV7-8; cdr3_nt: TGTGCCAGCAGCTTAGGGTCATTCCAGGGAGGGGATTCACCCCTCCACTTT; cdr3_aa: CASSLGSFQGGDSPLHF
j_call: TRBJ1-6; clone_size: .; d_call: TRBD1; v_call: TRBV27; cdr3_nt: TGTGCCAGCGGAGGGTTGAAGGGGACAGGGTTTTCACCCCTCCACTTT; cdr3_aa: CASGGLKGTGFSPLHF
j_call: TRBJ1-1; clone_size: .; d_call: .; v_call: TRBV6-5; cdr3_nt: TGTGCCAGCAGTTTCGCAGAATCGAACACTGAAGCTTTCTTT; cdr3_aa: CASSFAESNTEAFF
j_call: TRBJ2-5; clone_size: .; d_call: TRBD2; v_call: TRBV9; cdr3_nt: TGTGCCAGCAGCGTCGGACTAGCGGGAGATCTAGCTGGTGGTGAGACCCAGTACTTC; cdr3_aa: CASSVGLAGDLAGGETQYF
j_call: TRBJ1-2; clone_size: few; d_call: TRBD1; v_call: TRBV30; cdr3_nt: TGTGCCGCGGACAGGACTAACTATGGCTACACCTTC; cdr3_aa: CAADRTNYGYTF
j_call: TRBJ2-7; clone_size: .; d_call: .; v_call: TRBV3-1/TRBV3-2; cdr3_nt: TGTGCCAGCAGCCCCGTGGTTAGCAGCTCCTACGAGCAGTACTTC; cdr3_aa: CASSPVVSSSYEQYF
j_call: TRBJ1-5; clone_size: .; d_call: TRBD1; v_call: TRBV28; cdr3_nt: TGTGCCAGCAGCGGGTGGGGACAGGGGCACAATCAGCCCCAGCATTTT; cdr3_aa: CASSGWGQGHNQPQHF
j_call: TRBJ2-3; clone_size: .; d_call: .; v_call: TRBV15; cdr3_nt: TGTGCCACCAGCGGTGGTATTAGCATGCGCACAGATACGCAGTATTTT; cdr3_aa: CATSGGISMRTDTQYF
j_call: TRBJ2-1; clone_size: once; d_call: .; v_call: TRBV5-1; cdr3_nt: TGCGCCAGCAGCCTAAGGGAGGCAAGCTCCTACAATGAGCAGTTCTTC; cdr3_aa: CASSLREASSYNEQFF
j_call: TRBJ2-1; clone_size: .; d_call: TRBD2; v_call: TRBV14; cdr3_nt: TGTGCCAGCAGCCTCCATAAAGGACTAGCGGGAGGCAAGACCTACAATGAGCAGTTCTTC; cdr3_aa: CASSLHKGLAGGKTYNEQFF
j_call: TRBJ1-3; clone_size: .; d_call: TRBD1; v_call: TRBV9; cdr3_nt: TGTGCCAGCAGCGGGACAGGGAGAAACACCATATATTTT; cdr3_aa: CASSGTGRNTIYF
j_call: TRBJ2-4; clone_size: .; d_call: .; v_call: TRBV28; cdr3_nt: TGTGCCAGCAGTGTCAGTTACATTCAGTACTTC; cdr3_aa: CASSVSYIQYF
j_call: TRBJ2-3; clone_size: .; d_call: .; v_call: TRBV11-2; cdr3_nt: TGTGCCAGCAGCTTAGACAGGATTGGCACAGATACGCAGTATTTT; cdr3_aa: CASSLDRIGTDTQYF
j_call: TRBJ1-2; clone_size: .; d_call: .; v_call: TRBV10-3; cdr3_nt: TGTGCCATCAGTACCCGACAGGACTATGGCTACACCTTC; cdr3_aa: CAISTRQDYGYTF
j_call: TRBJ2-1; clone_size: few; d_call: TRBD2; v_call: TRBV11-2; cdr3_nt: TGTGCCAGCCTCCGACCTAGCGGGGGGGCTTACAATGAGCAGTTCTTC; cdr3_aa: CASLRPSGGAYNEQFF
j_call: TRBJ2-1; clone_size: .; d_call: .; v_call: TRBV4-1; cdr3_nt: TGCGCCAGCAGCCCAATGGGCGGGCCTTACAATGAGCAGTTCTTC; cdr3_aa: CASSPMGGPYNEQFF
j_call: TRBJ2-6; clone_size: .; d_call: TRBD2; v_call: TRBV19; cdr3_nt: TGTGCCAGTAGTCAGCTAGCGGGGGGTTCTGGGGCCAACGTCCTGACTTTC; cdr3_aa: CASSQLAGGSGANVLTF
j_call: TRBJ1-5; clone_size: .; d_call: TRBD1; v_call: TRBV27; cdr3_nt: TGTGCCAGCAGTCACGGACAGGGCTATCAGCCCCAGCATTTT; cdr3_aa: CASSHGQGYQPQHF
j_call: TRBJ1-1; clone_size: .; d_call: .; v_call: TRBV10-1; cdr3_nt: TGCGCCAGCAGTGAGTCGAACAGGGTTGAAGCTTTCTTT; cdr3_aa: CASSESNRVEAFF
j_call: TRBJ1-5; clone_size: few; d_call: TRBD1; v_call: TRBV6-5; cdr3_nt: TGTGCCAGCCGAAGGACAGGGGGAGACAATCAGCCCCAGCATTTT; cdr3_aa: CASRRTGGDNQPQHF
j_call: TRBJ2-7; clone_size: .; d_call: .; v_call: TRBV5-3; cdr3_nt: TGTGCCAGAAGCCAAGGACTCCGGGCTCTTACGGAGCAGTACTTC; cdr3_aa: CARSQGLRALTEQYF
j_call: TRBJ2-1; clone_size: .; d_call: TRBD2; v_call: TRBV29-1; cdr3_nt: TGCAGCGTTGCGGGGACTAGCGGGAGAAGTAATGAGCAGTTCTTC; cdr3_aa: CSVAGTSGRSNEQFF